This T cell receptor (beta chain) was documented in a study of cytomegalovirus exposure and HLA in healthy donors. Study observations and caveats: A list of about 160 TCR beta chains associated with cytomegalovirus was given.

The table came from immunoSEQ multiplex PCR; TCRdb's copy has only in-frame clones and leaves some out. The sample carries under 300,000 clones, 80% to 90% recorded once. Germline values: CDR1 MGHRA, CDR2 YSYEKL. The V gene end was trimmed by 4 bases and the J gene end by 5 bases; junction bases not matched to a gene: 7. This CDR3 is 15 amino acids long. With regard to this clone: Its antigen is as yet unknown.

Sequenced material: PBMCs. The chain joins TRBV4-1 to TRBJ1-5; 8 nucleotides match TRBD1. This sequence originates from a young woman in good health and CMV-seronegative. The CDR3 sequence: CASSPWTGRDQPQHF. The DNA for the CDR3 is TGCGCCAGCAGCCCTTGGACAGGGAGGGATCAGCCCCAGCATTTT.